The 20 T cell receptor beta chains in this list originate from one sample, sequenced in a study of blood T cell repertoires in COVID-19. Sequenced by immunoSEQ multiplex PCR; TCRdb stores in-frame clones only, minus some. The profile shows about 250,000 clones, roughly 80% of them singletons. Sequencing was performed on peripheral blood. The receptors derive from a woman aged 70-85 years with acute or convalescent COVID-19.

This chain joins TRBV4-3 and TRBJ2-2; D might be TRBD2 (5 bases). Trimming removed 0 bases from V and 1 base from J, with 9 bases in between. This CDR3 is 16 amino acids long. Germline V gene lookup returns CDR1 LGHNA and CDR2 YSLEER. CDR3 in amino acids: CASSQDHAGNTGELFF. Here the CDR3 DNA reads TGCGCCAGCAGCCAAGATCACGCGGGGAACACCGGGGAGCTGTTTTTT.

The table lists this clone with a few counts. The chain uses TRBV3-1 (or the pseudogene TRBV3-2) and TRBJ2-7, with 7 bases matching TRBD2. V lost 6 bases to trimming and J lost 1 base; unmatched junction nucleotides: 6. In germline, CDR1 is LGHDT, CDR2 YNNKEL (reference sequence). This CDR3 spans 14 amino acids. CDR3 coding DNA: TGTGCCAGCAGGTCGGGGGGTAAATCCTACGAGCAGTACTTC. Amino acids: CASRSGGKSYEQYF.

The V and J genes are TRBV18 and TRBJ2-1; weak D call: TRBD2 (5 bases). The CDR3 contains 13 residues. The V gene lost 6 bases and the J gene lost 7 bases, with 13 bases spanning the gap. Germline loops: CDR1 KGHSH, CDR2 LQKENI. The CDR3 DNA reads as TGTGCCAGCTCGCCGGACTGGGCAAATGAGCAGTTCTTC. Amino acid sequence: CASSPDWANEQFF.

This sequence joins TRBV27 and TRBJ1-2; tentative D call: TRBD1 (5 bases). This CDR3 is built from 9 residues. Germline V gives CDR1 MNHEY, CDR2 SMNVEV (reference sequence). Trimming removed 9 bases from V and 10 bases from J, with 9 bases in between. CDR3 residues: CARRDFYTF. The DNA for the CDR3 is TGTGCCAGAAGGGACTTCTACACCTTC.

This chain's CDR3 is CASSQDMGGNTGELFF. The CDR3 DNA follows: TGTGCCAGCAGCCAAGATATGGGGGGAAACACCGGGGAGCTGTTTTTT. This rearrangement joins TRBV14 to TRBJ2-2; D is perhaps TRBD2 (6 bases). V was trimmed by 0 bases and J by 2 bases, leaving 10 bases between them. This CDR3 is 16 amino acids long. From germline, CDR1 is SGHDN and CDR2 FVKESK.

V and J are TRBV6-1 and TRBJ1-3; D perhaps matches TRBD1 (6 bases). Germline V CDR1 and CDR2: MNHNS, SASEGT. The length of the CDR3 is 15 residues. The V gene lost 2 bases and the J gene lost 4 bases, with 12 bases spanning the gap. CDR3 nucleotides: TGTGCCAGCAGTGAATTCAGGGGATCAGGAAACACCATATATTTT. This sequence encodes CASSEFRGSGNTIYF.

In this sample, this clone turned up a few times. J is TRBJ1-4 and V is TRBV5-1; D gene uncertain. Germline values: CDR1 SGHRS, CDR2 YFSETQ. Trimming took off 4 bases at V and 7 bases at J, with 23 bases between the two ends. This CDR3 is built from 17 residues. For the CDR3, the DNA is TGCGCCAGCAGCCGGTCCCCCCTACAAGCCGCGGGTGAAAAACTGTTTTTT. Its protein product is CASSRSPLQAAGEKLFF.

The chain links TRBV19 to TRBJ2-5, with 8 bases that match TRBD2. The CDR3 runs to 16 residues. CDR1 and CDR2 (germline): LNHDA, SQIVND (reference sequence). The ends lost 4 bases at V and 4 bases at J; junction bases unmatched: 11. The CDR3 bases are TGTGCCAGTAGTACGGGGGGGACGAGAGCCGCAGAGACCCAGTACTTC. Encoded protein: CASSTGGTRAAETQYF.

The rearrangement uses TRBV19 and TRBJ1-5, with D perhaps matching TRBD1 (6 bases). Germline V CDR1 and CDR2: LNHDA, SQIVND (reference sequence). V lost 6 bases, J lost 6 bases, and 15 bases lay in between. The CDR3 sequence is 14 residues long. CDR3 DNA: TGTGCCAGTAGAGAAACAGGGATGAGTCAGCCCCAGCATTTT. This encodes CASRETGMSQPQHF.

The chain recombines TRBV14 with TRBJ2-5; perhaps TRBD1 as D (5 bases). Germline-derived CDR1 and CDR2 are SGHDN and FVKESK. V was trimmed by 1 base and J by 3 bases, leaving 12 bases between them. The CDR3 contains 15 residues. Here the CDR3 reads CASSQAQGSKETQYF. CDR3 DNA sequence: TGTGCCAGCAGCCAAGCCCAGGGCAGTAAAGAGACCCAGTACTTC.

The sample holds one count of this clone. The chain uses TRBV29-1 and TRBJ1-1; TRBD1 is a possible D gene (6 bases). Trimming shortened V by 5 bases and J by 5 bases, and 15 bases separated the two germline ends. The CDR3 is 13 residues long. Germline V gene sequence: CDR1 SQVTM, CDR2 ANQGSEA. This CDR3 reads CSVTTGMVTEAFF. The CDR3 nucleotides read TGCAGCGTTACCACAGGGATGGTGACTGAAGCTTTCTTT.

V and J are TRBV19 and TRBJ1-1; D unresolved. V shed 5 bases and J shed 0 bases, with 7 bases lying between them. CDR1 and CDR2 (germline): LNHDA, SQIVND (reference sequence). CDR3 size: 13 residues. DNA of the CDR3: TGTGCCAGTAGTTCCCTTATGAACACTGAAGCTTTCTTT. Its protein product is CASSSLMNTEAFF.

About this clone: Other nucleotide sequences in the sample specify the same CDR3. The chain carries TRBV18 and TRBJ1-1, with D possibly matching TRBD1 (6 bases). V was clipped by 3 bases and J by 1 base, with 9 bases between them. There are 14 residues in the CDR3. Looked up from germline, CDR1 is KGHSH and CDR2 is LQKENI. DNA for the CDR3: TGTGCCAGCTCACCGCAGGGGCCGAACACTGAAGCTTTCTTT. Encoded protein: CASSPQGPNTEAFF.

Remarks on this clone: The same CDR3 is also encoded by other DNA sequences in this sample. This sequence joins TRBV5-1 and TRBJ1-3; D remains unclear. Germline loops: CDR1 SGHRS, CDR2 YFSETQ. The CDR3 loop spans 15 amino acids. V shed 1 base and J shed 3 bases, with 11 bases lying between them. CDR3 sequence (DNA): TGCGCCAGCAGCTTGTCAGGCGGGAGTGGAAACACCATATATTTT. Translation gives CASSLSGGSGNTIYF.

V and J are TRBV5-4 and TRBJ2-7; 7 positions match TRBD2. The CDR3 runs to 14 residues. Per germline, CDR1 SGHNT and CDR2 YYREEE (reference sequence). V lost 2 bases, J lost 3 bases, and 5 bases stayed unmatched. The CDR3 region is CASSLRGDFYEQYF. CDR3 sequence (DNA): TGTGCCAGCAGCTTACGGGGGGACTTCTACGAGCAGTACTTC.

The chain links TRBV6-4 to TRBJ1-2, with 10 positions matching TRBD1. The CDR3 totals 14 residues. Germline CDR1 reads MRHNA; CDR2 reads SNTAGT. The junction had 6 bases not matched to a gene; V was cut back by 3 bases and J by 8 bases. CDR3 in DNA: TGTGCCAGCAGTGAACTGGGACAGGGGAAAGGCTACACCTTC. This gives the protein CASSELGQGKGYTF.

The chain is built from TRBV6-2 or TRBV6-3 and TRBJ2-2; 7 bases fit TRBD2. The CDR3 totals 16 residues. The germline gives CDR1 MNHEY, CDR2 SVGEGT. V trimming: 4 bases; J trimming: 0 bases; junction bases outside the gene matches: 5. CDR3 sequence (DNA): TGTGCCAGCAGTTTAGCGGGCGCCTCGAACACCGGGGAGCTGTTTTTT. Protein: CASSLAGASNTGELFF.

V usage is TRBV3-1 (or the pseudogene TRBV3-2) and J usage is TRBJ2-1; TRBD2 agrees at 7 bases. The CDR3 spans 15 residues. V trimming: 1 base; J trimming: 4 bases; junction bases outside the gene matches: 4. In germline, CDR1 is LGHDT, CDR2 YNNKEL (reference sequence). This chain's CDR3 is CASSQGTRLYNEQFF. In nucleotides, the CDR3 is TGTGCCAGCAGCCAAGGGACTAGACTATACAATGAGCAGTTCTTC.

V and J are TRBV6-5 and TRBJ1-6, with D possibly being TRBD1 (5 bases). V lost 7 bases, J lost 9 bases, and 13 bases lay in between. Germline CDR1 reads MNHEY; CDR2 reads SVGAGI. This CDR3 spans 13 amino acids. In DNA, the CDR3 is TGTGCCAGCAATCTAAGCCAGGGTTCACCCCTCCACTTT. Protein product: CASNLSQGSPLHF.

This chain connects TRBV6-4 to TRBJ2-7; TRBD2 matches at 13 bases. The CDR3 length is 15 residues. V lost 4 bases, J lost 6 bases, and 6 bases stayed unmatched. The germline V gene has CDR1 MRHNA and CDR2 SNTAGT. For the CDR3, the DNA is TGTGCCAGCAGTGTTACTAGCGGGGGGGCAGCCGAGCAGTACTTC. Amino acid sequence: CASSVTSGGAAEQYF.